The following is a T cell receptor (beta chain) sequence with its context. Its antigen remains unidentified. The data stem from a study of T-cell reconstitution after alpha-beta-depleted transplantation in children. Findings and limits, study-wide: Most T-cell counts and diversity one year after the transplant came from T cells that were newly produced. As was reported, about two months after transplant, alpha-beta T cells came from several hundred expanded graft clones. Surviving recipient T cells and thymic progenitors produced the high day-60 TCRbeta diversity seen in some patients.

Unmatched junction bases numbered 14, after V lost 5 bases and J lost 4 bases. In germline, CDR1 is MNHNS, CDR2 SASEGT. CDR3 length: 17 residues. This sample's TCRbeta library carried unique molecular identifier barcodes. TCRdb independently ran MiXCR on the PCR reads; one entry per CDR3 protein. The table has fewer than 700,000 distinct CDR3 sequences, approximately 12% seen once. The sequence came from a male patient younger than 18 who had a stem cell transplant for acute myeloid leukemia, so the T cells may come from the graft donor. The sequenced sample was PBMCs, mostly from graft donor cells, obtained 360 days after TCRalphabeta/CD19-depleted stem cell transplant. The chain links TRBV6-1 to TRBJ1-5, with 7 bases fitting TRBD1. CDR3 residues: CASSPWLRGQVNQPQHF. CDR3 nucleotides: TGTGCCAGCAGTCCTTGGCTTAGGGGGCAAGTTAATCAGCCCCAGCATTTT.